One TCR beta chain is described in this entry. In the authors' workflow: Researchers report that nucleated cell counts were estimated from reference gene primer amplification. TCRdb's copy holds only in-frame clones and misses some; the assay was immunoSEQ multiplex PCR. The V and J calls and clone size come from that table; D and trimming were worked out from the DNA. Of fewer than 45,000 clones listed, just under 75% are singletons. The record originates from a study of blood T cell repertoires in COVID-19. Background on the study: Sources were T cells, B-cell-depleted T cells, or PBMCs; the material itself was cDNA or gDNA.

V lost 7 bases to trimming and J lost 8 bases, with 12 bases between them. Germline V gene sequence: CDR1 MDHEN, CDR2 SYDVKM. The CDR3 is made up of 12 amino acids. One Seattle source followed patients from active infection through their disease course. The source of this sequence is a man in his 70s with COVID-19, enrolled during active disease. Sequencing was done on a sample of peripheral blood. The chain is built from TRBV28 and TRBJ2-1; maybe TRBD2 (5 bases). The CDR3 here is CASTGLGDEQFF. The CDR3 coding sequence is TGTGCCAGCACCGGACTGGGCGATGAGCAGTTCTTC.